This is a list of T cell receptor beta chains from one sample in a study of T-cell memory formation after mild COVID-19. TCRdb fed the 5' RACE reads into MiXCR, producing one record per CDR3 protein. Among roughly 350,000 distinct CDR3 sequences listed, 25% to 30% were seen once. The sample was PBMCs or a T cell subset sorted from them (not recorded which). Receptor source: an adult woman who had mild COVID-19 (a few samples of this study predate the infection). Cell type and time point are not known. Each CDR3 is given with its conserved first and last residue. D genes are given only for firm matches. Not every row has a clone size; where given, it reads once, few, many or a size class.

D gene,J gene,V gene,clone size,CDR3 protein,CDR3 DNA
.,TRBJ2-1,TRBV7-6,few,CASSLAGTYAYNEQFF,TGTGCCAGCAGCTTAGCGGGCACCTACGCCTACAATGAGCAGTTCTTC
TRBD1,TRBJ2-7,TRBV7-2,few,CASSVTGQGSYEQYF,TGTGCCAGCAGCGTAACGGGACAGGGGTCCTACGAGCAGTACTTC
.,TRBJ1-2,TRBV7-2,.,CASSISWGDYGYTF,TGTGCCAGCAGCATCAGTTGGGGAGACTATGGCTACACCTTC
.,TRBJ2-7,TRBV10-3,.,CATGTYDYEQYF,TGTGCTACGGGGACTTACGACTACGAGCAGTACTTC
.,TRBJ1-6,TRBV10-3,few,CAITGLGDSPLHF,TGTGCCATCACTGGATTAGGGGATTCACCCCTCCACTTT
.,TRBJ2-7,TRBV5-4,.,CASSLKRGYEQYF,TGTGCCAGCAGCTTGAAACGGGGCTACGAGCAGTACTTC
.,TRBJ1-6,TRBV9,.,CASSPRAADYNSPLHF,TGTGCCAGCAGCCCGAGGGCAGCCGACTATAATTCACCCCTCCACTTT
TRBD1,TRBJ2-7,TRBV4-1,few,CASSQARDSTYEQYF,TGCGCCAGCAGCCAAGCCCGGGACAGCACCTACGAGCAGTACTTC
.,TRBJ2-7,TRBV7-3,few,CASSVSRDSTLEQYF,TGTGCCAGCAGCGTAAGCCGTGACTCCACCCTCGAGCAGTACTTC
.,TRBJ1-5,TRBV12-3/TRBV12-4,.,CASTLRGAGAWPQHF,TGTGCCAGCACCCTACGCGGTGCGGGGGCTTGGCCCCAGCATTTT
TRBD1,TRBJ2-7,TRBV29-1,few,CSAGHRDRIYEQYF,TGCAGCGCGGGACACCGGGACAGGATCTACGAGCAGTACTTC
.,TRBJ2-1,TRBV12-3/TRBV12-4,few,CASSEQRLSYNEQFF,TGTGCCAGCAGTGAACAGAGACTCTCCTACAATGAGCAGTTCTTC
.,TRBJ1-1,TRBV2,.,CASSEQGPVGTEAFF,TGTGCCAGCAGTGAGCAGGGGCCGGTAGGGACTGAAGCTTTCTTT
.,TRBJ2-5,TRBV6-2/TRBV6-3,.,CASSYSSEYQETQYF,TGTGCCAGCAGTTACTCATCGGAGTACCAAGAGACCCAGTACTTC
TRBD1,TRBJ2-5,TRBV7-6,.,CASSFTGTGGGKTQYF,TGTGCCAGCAGCTTCACCGGGACAGGGGGCGGGAAGACCCAGTACTTC
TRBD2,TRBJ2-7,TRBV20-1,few,CSASRTSGAYEQYF,TGCAGTGCTAGCCGGACTAGCGGGGCCTACGAGCAGTACTTC
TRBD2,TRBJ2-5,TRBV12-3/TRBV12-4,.,CASSLARRGLAGLLIAQYF,TGTGCCAGCAGTTTGGCTAGGCGAGGACTAGCGGGGTTGTTAATCGCCCAGTACTTC
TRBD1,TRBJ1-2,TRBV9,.,CASSVRQGGYGYTF,TGTGCCAGCAGCGTCAGACAGGGGGGCTATGGCTACACCTTC
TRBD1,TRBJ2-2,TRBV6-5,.,CASSPDRAGTGELFF,TGTGCCAGCAGCCCCGACAGGGCTGGGACCGGGGAGCTGTTTTTT
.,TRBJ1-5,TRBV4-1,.,CASSRTGTPNQPQHF,TGCGCCAGCAGCCGCACCGGGACACCCAATCAGCCCCAGCATTTT
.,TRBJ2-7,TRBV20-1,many,CSARGGYEQYF,TGCAGTGCTAGAGGGGGCTACGAGCAGTACTTC